A single sample gave rise to the 32 T cell receptor beta chains below, sequenced in a study of blood T cell repertoires in COVID-19. Only in-frame clones appear in the TCRdb table, and some are missing; sequencing was by immunoSEQ multiplex PCR. The sample lists around 68,000 clones; 80% to 90% were seen once. The sequenced material came from peripheral blood. The source of these receptors is a man aged 45-60 years with active COVID-19.

This sequence joins TRBV30 and TRBJ1-2; 7 bases are shared with TRBD1. With 5 bases clipped from V and 2 bases from J, the junction kept 5 bases outside the gene matches. Germline lookup yields CDR1 GTSNPN and CDR2 SVGIG (reference sequence). CDR3 length: 13 amino acids. CDR3 residues: CAWSRGRNYGYTF. The CDR3 bases are TGTGCCTGGTCGAGGGGGCGAAACTATGGCTACACCTTC.

The table lists this clone with a count of one. The V call is TRBV5-5, the J call TRBJ1-5; no reliable D call. The V and J ends lost 0 bases and 4 bases respectively, with 11 bases between them. This CDR3 is built from 15 residues. CDR1 is SGHKS, CDR2 YYEKEE, per germline (reference sequence). The CDR3 region has the DNA TGTGCCAGCAGCTTGGGGGTGGGGAGGAATCAGCCCCAGCATTTT. Its protein is CASSLGVGRNQPQHF.

The gene calls are TRBV5-1 and TRBJ1-2, with 7 bases fitting TRBD1. This CDR3 has 15 amino acids. J gave up 4 bases and V 4 bases, and 10 bases lay outside the gene matches. CDR1 and CDR2 from the germline V gene are SGHRS and YFSETQ. In DNA form, the CDR3 reads TGCGCCAGCAGCGACCCGGGACAGTCCCCCTATGGCTACACCTTC. It specifies CASSDPGQSPYGYTF.

V is TRBV6-2 or TRBV6-3 and J is TRBJ2-1; perhaps TRBD2 as D (6 bases). Between the trimmed V and J ends, which lost 2 bases and 7 bases, there was a span of 27 bases. The CDR3 runs 19 residues. Germline CDR1 and CDR2: MNHEY and SVGEGT. CDR3 loop: CASSYGLGPTSMRFNEQFF. The CDR3 DNA sequence: TGTGCCAGCAGTTACGGATTGGGGCCCACTAGCATGAGATTTAATGAGCAGTTCTTC.

The chain joins TRBV11-2 to TRBJ1-4, with 12 nucleotides matching TRBD1. The CDR3 contains 16 residues. The junction had 6 bases not matched to a gene; V was cut back by 5 bases and J by 5 bases. In germline, CDR1 is SGHAT, CDR2 FQNNGV. The CDR3 sequence: CASSRGQGANNEKLFF. In DNA form, the CDR3 reads TGTGCCAGCAGCCGGGGACAGGGGGCGAACAATGAAAAACTGTTTTTT.

The chain has TRBV6-6 and TRBJ1-5, with a tentative D call TRBD1 (5 bases). The CDR3 spans 15 residues. The V gene's germline CDR1 is MNHNY and CDR2 SVGAGI (reference sequence). The germline V and J ends were trimmed by 5 bases and 1 base, with 12 bases remaining between them. The CDR3 sequence: CASSADSPSNQPQHF. In DNA form, the CDR3 reads TGTGCCAGCAGTGCAGACAGCCCCAGCAATCAGCCCCAGCATTTT.

The chain uses TRBV7-8 and TRBJ2-1, with 7 bases fitting TRBD1. Germline values: CDR1 SGHVS, CDR2 FQNEAQ. The CDR3 totals 15 residues. V shed 5 bases and J 5 bases; nucleotides not matched to a gene: 9. CDR3 residues: CASSMRQGADNEQFF. The CDR3 coding sequence is TGTGCCAGCAGCATGAGACAGGGAGCCGACAATGAGCAGTTCTTC.

This sequence joins TRBV28 and TRBJ1-2; 7 bases agree with TRBD1. The junction had 11 bases not matched to a gene; V was cut back by 7 bases and J by 0 bases. The CDR3 loop spans 16 amino acids. Germline CDR1 MDHEN, CDR2 SYDVKM. CDR3 nucleotide sequence: TGTGCCAGCACTCTCGACAGGGCGACAGCTAACTATGGCTACACCTTC. This sequence encodes CASTLDRATANYGYTF.

This sequence joins TRBV6-2 or TRBV6-3 and TRBJ2-6, with a tentative D call TRBD1 (6 bases). Trimming took off 4 bases at V and 4 bases at J, with 11 bases between the two ends. Germline V gene lookup returns CDR1 MNHEY and CDR2 SVGEGT. The CDR3 has 15 amino acids. The CDR3 nucleotides are TGTGCCAGCAGTTGGACAGCCGCAGGGGCCAACGTCCTGACTTTC. Amino acids: CASSWTAAGANVLTF.

This chain connects TRBV28 to TRBJ1-2, with 7 bases that match TRBD1. V lost 5 bases, J lost 6 bases, and 12 bases stayed unmatched. The CDR3 contains 15 residues. Germline CDR1 and CDR2: MDHEN and SYDVKM. The CDR3 protein is CASSLSTGTAHGYTF. DNA for the CDR3: TGTGCCAGCAGTCTATCTACCGGGACAGCCCATGGCTACACCTTC.

This chain uses TRBV2 with TRBJ2-7; no clear D. With 1 base removed from V and 4 bases from J, the gap between germline ends came to 11 bases. The germline V gene has CDR1 SNHLY and CDR2 FYNNEI. CDR3 length: 14 residues. CDR3 in DNA: TGTGCCAGCAGTGAAGGAGCCCAGGAATACGAGCAGTACTTC. Translating it yields CASSEGAQEYEQYF.

V usage is TRBV7-2 and J usage is TRBJ2-3; 8 bases are a match to TRBD2. Germline V lookup: CDR1 SGHTA, CDR2 FQGNSA. With V trimmed by 1 base and J by 4 bases, 13 bases remained unmatched. CDR3 length equals 18 residues. This CDR3 reads CASSLDLVGTSGADTQYF. Written as DNA, the CDR3 is TGTGCCAGCAGCTTAGATCTTGTTGGGACTAGTGGCGCAGATACGCAGTATTTT.

This rearrangement joins TRBV28 to TRBJ2-2; tentative D call: TRBD1 (6 bases). Trimming shortened V by 4 bases and J by 4 bases, and 19 bases separated the two germline ends. CDR1 MDHEN and CDR2 SYDVKM come from the germline V gene. CDR3 length: 17 residues. This CDR3 reads CASSYTSKGVRTGELFF. DNA of the CDR3: TGTGCCAGCAGTTATACATCCAAGGGGGTCCGCACCGGGGAGCTGTTTTTT.

V usage is TRBV30 and J usage is TRBJ2-7, with D possibly being TRBD1 (6 bases). There are 11 residues in the CDR3. V lost 2 bases and J lost 6, with 8 bases in between. The germline V gene encodes CDR1 GTSNPN and CDR2 SVGIG (reference sequence). The CDR3 DNA reads as TGTGCCTGGAGTACAGGGTTCGAGCAGTACTTC. Translating it yields CAWSTGFEQYF. The complete variable domain, with remaining parts taken from reference TRBV30 and TRBJ2-7, reads SQTIHQWPATLVQPVGSPLSLECTVEGTSNPNLYWYRQAAGRGLQLLFYSVGIGQISSEVPQNLSASRPQDRQFILSSKKLLLSDSGFYLCAWSTGFEQYFGPGTRLTVT.

This clone was counted once. The chain carries TRBV5-4 and TRBJ2-1, with 12 bases matching TRBD2. This CDR3 has 15 residues. CDR1 and CDR2 from the germline V gene are SGHNT and YYREEE (reference sequence). V lost 3 bases to trimming and J lost 9 bases; unmatched junction nucleotides: 7. CDR3 DNA: TGTGCCAGCAGCTCTCGACTAGCGGGAGAGGTTGAGCAGTTCTTC. Translating gives CASSSRLAGEVEQFF.

The chain has TRBV7-9 and TRBJ2-1, with 10 bases matching TRBD2. The junction had 6 bases not matched to a gene; V was cut back by 2 bases and J by 5 bases. Looked up from germline, CDR1 is SEHNR and CDR2 is FQNEAQ (reference sequence). The CDR3 has 16 amino acids. CDR3 region: CASSLKREGPHNEQFF. The CDR3 DNA sequence: TGTGCCAGCAGCTTAAAGCGGGAGGGCCCCCACAATGAGCAGTTCTTC.

Judged by abundance, this clone is medium-sized. The V call is TRBV29-1, the J call TRBJ1-3; D unresolved. Trimming took off 4 bases at V and 1 base at J, with 11 bases between the two ends. From germline, CDR1 is SQVTM and CDR2 ANQGSEA. The CDR3 covers 14 residues. The DNA of the CDR3 is TGCAGCGTTGTTTGGGGAGGTTCTGGAAACACCATATATTTT. It yields the protein CSVVWGGSGNTIYF.

The chain is built from TRBV9 and TRBJ2-1; 7 nucleotides match TRBD2. The CDR3 contains 18 residues. Germline V gene lookup returns CDR1 SGDLS and CDR2 YYNGEE. Unmatched junction bases numbered 10, after V lost 0 bases and J lost 1 base. CDR3 loop: CASSVDGGGGWSYNEQFF. CDR3 DNA sequence: TGTGCCAGCAGCGTAGATGGCGGGGGAGGGTGGTCCTACAATGAGCAGTTCTTC.

The table lists this clone with a count of one. The rearrangement uses TRBV24-1 and TRBJ2-2; TRBD1 matches 10 bases. Germline V gives CDR1 KGHDR, CDR2 SFDVKD. The CDR3 is 15 amino acids. The trim removed 2 bases at V and 6 bases at J, leaving 2 bases unmatched. The CDR3 DNA reads as TGTGCCACCAGTGATTGGGACAGGGGAGCCGGGGAGCTGTTTTTT. Protein product: CATSDWDRGAGELFF.

This chain joins TRBV15 and TRBJ2-3; 9 nucleotides line up with TRBD1. The CDR3 spans 16 residues. V gave up 0 bases and J gave up 3 bases; unmatched junction bases: 4. Germline values: CDR1 LNHNV, CDR2 YYDKDF (reference sequence). DNA for the CDR3: TGTGCCACCAGCAGAGAGGGACAGGGCAAGACAGATACGCAGTATTTT. Residues: CATSREGQGKTDTQYF.

The chain joins TRBV25-1 to TRBJ2-7; 11 positions agree with TRBD1. The CDR3 has 14 amino acids. Unmatched junction bases numbered 3, after V lost 6 bases and J lost 2 bases. Germline CDR1 MGHDK, CDR2 SYGVNS. As DNA, the CDR3 is TGTGCCAGCAGGAAGGGACAGGGGGCCTACGAGCAGTACTTC. It specifies CASRKGQGAYEQYF.

The rearrangement joins TRBV11-2 to TRBJ1-3, with D uncertain. V gave up 5 bases and J gave up 0 bases, with 14 bases separating them. Germline values: CDR1 SGHAT, CDR2 FQNNGV. The CDR3 consists of 16 residues. CDR3 coding DNA: TGTGCCAGCAGCCCCTTGGGAGTAGGCTCTGGAAACACCATATATTTT. Translation: CASSPLGVGSGNTIYF.

J is TRBJ2-1 and V is TRBV7-2; 9 bases match TRBD2. Germline CDR1 and CDR2: SGHTA and FQGNSA. V lost 2 bases to trimming and J lost 5 bases; unmatched junction nucleotides: 1. The CDR3 is made up of 14 amino acids. The CDR3 protein is CASSLRLADNEQFF. The DNA of the CDR3 is TGTGCCAGCAGCTTACGACTAGCGGACAATGAGCAGTTCTTC.

V is TRBV19 and J is TRBJ2-7; D perhaps matches TRBD1 (5 bases). The V and J ends lost 4 bases and 3 bases respectively, with 13 bases between them. CDR1 is LNHDA, CDR2 SQIVND, per germline (reference sequence). The CDR3 is 14 residues long. The CDR3: CASSTQGINYEQYF. The CDR3 nucleotides are TGTGCCAGTAGTACCCAGGGAATTAACTACGAGCAGTACTTC.

This chain joins TRBV4-2 and TRBJ2-7; maybe TRBD2 (5 bases). Germline lookup yields CDR1 LGHNA and CDR2 YNFKEQ. The CDR3 consists of 14 residues. V shed 4 bases and J shed 6 bases, with 16 bases lying between them. The CDR3 nucleotides read TGTGCCAGCAGCCTAGGGCTGGAGGTTGCCGAGCAGTACTTC. It encodes CASSLGLEVAEQYF.

This chain uses TRBV4-2 with TRBJ2-7; 10 positions agree with TRBD1. Germline V gene data show CDR1 as LGHNA and CDR2 as YNFKEQ. CDR3 length: 15 residues. The V segment lost 4 bases and the J segment 3 bases; nucleotides outside the gene matches: 6. The CDR3 DNA reads as TGTGCCAGCAGCCGCCTGACAGGGGGCAGCTACGAGCAGTACTTC. It translates to CASSRLTGGSYEQYF.

V is TRBV4-3 and J is TRBJ1-2; 9 bases fit TRBD1. V lost 4 bases, J lost 5 bases, and 5 bases stayed unmatched. Germline assignment: CDR1 LGHNA and CDR2 YSLEER. The CDR3 totals 14 residues. The CDR3 spells CASSRDRVEYGYTF. The CDR3 DNA reads TGCGCCAGCAGCCGGGACAGGGTCGAGTATGGCTACACCTTC.

The CDR3: CASSPHSGGYEQYF. CDR3 nucleotides: TGTGCCAGCTCGCCACATAGCGGAGGCTACGAGCAGTACTTC. The V call is TRBV11-3, the J call TRBJ2-7; D possibly corresponds to TRBD2 (6 bases). Per germline, CDR1 SGHNT and CDR2 YENEEA. Trimming took off 8 bases at V and 3 bases at J, with 17 bases between the two ends. The CDR3 is made up of 14 amino acids.

V is TRBV5-1 and J is TRBJ2-6, with TRBD1 matching over 11 bases. J was trimmed by 1 base and V by 7 bases; bases with no gene match: 19. This CDR3 spans 21 amino acids. Germline assignment: CDR1 SGHRS and CDR2 YFSETQ. The CDR3 spells CASGGFNPTGTGGSGANVLTF. CDR3 DNA sequence: TGCGCCAGCGGAGGGTTCAACCCGACCGGGACAGGGGGATCTGGGGCCAACGTCCTGACTTTC.

The rearrangement joins TRBV7-9 to TRBJ1-1; TRBD1 matches 9 bases. The V segment lost 0 bases and the J segment 10 bases; nucleotides outside the gene matches: 9. The CDR3 has 15 residues. The germline V gene encodes CDR1 SEHNR and CDR2 FQNEAQ (reference sequence). The CDR3 coding sequence is TGTGCCAGCAGCTTAGCCCATATGGGACAGGGTACAGCTTTCTTT. It codes for CASSLAHMGQGTAFF.

This rearrangement joins TRBV19 to TRBJ2-5, with 7 bases that match TRBD1. Losses at the gene ends were 1 base for V and 3 bases for J; bases not matched to a gene: 8. The CDR3 loop spans 16 amino acids. From germline, CDR1 is LNHDA and CDR2 SQIVND (reference sequence). This CDR3 reads CASSIGTGTAEETQYF. The CDR3 DNA is TGTGCCAGTAGTATAGGCACCGGGACAGCGGAAGAGACCCAGTACTTC.

V usage is TRBV20-1 and J usage is TRBJ2-7, with 10 bases matching TRBD2. Germline trimming cut 3 bases from V and 4 bases from J; bases unmatched to any gene: 9. This CDR3 spans 15 amino acids. Per germline, CDR1 DFQATT and CDR2 SNEGSKA (reference sequence). The CDR3 here is CSASASGSVWYEQYF. CDR3 DNA sequence: TGCAGTGCTAGTGCTAGCGGGAGTGTTTGGTACGAGCAGTACTTC.